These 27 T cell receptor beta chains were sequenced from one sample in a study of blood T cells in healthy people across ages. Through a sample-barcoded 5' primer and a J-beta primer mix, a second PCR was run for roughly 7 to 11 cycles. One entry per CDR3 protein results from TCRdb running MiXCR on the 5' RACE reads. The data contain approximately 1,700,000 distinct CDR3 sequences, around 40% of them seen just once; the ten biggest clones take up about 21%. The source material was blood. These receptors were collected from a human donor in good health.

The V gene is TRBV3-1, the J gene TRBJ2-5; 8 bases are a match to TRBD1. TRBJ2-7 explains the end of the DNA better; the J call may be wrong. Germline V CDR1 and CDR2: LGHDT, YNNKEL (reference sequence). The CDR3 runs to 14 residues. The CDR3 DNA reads TGTGCCAGCAGCCAAGATCACAGGGGGGCCGAGCAGTACTTC. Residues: CASSQDHRGAEQYF.

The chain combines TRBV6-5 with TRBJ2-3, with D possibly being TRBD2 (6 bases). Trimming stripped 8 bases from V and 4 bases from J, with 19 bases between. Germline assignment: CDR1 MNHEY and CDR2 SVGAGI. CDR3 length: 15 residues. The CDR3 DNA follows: TGTGCCAGCGGCTTATCTAGCGTTTACGCAGATACGCAGTATTTT. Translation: CASGLSSVYADTQYF.

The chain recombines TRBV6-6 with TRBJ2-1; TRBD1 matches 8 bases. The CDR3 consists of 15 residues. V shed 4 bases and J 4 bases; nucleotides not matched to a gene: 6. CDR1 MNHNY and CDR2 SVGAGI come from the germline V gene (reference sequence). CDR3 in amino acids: CASSLQGQAYNEQFF. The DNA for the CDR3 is TGTGCCAGCAGTTTACAGGGACAGGCGTACAATGAGCAGTTCTTC.

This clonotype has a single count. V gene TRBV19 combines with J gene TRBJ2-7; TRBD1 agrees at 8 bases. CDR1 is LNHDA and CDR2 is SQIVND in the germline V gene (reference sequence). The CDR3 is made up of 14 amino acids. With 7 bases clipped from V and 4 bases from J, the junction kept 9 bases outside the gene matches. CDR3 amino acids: CASKYGTGFYEQYF. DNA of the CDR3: TGTGCCAGTAAGTACGGGACAGGCTTTTACGAGCAGTACTTC.

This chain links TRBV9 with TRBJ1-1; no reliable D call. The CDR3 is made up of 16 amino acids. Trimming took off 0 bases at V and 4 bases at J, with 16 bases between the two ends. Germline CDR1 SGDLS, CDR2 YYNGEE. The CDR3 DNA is TGTGCCAGCAGCGTAGTGGCGGTTGAGACTTTCACTGAAGCTTTCTTT. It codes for CASSVVAVETFTEAFF.

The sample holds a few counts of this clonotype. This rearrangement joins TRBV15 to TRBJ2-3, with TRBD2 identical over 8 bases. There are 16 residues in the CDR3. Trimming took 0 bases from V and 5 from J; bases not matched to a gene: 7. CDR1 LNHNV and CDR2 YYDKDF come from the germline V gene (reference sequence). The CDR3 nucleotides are TGTGCCACCAGCAGAGAGATGGGTCTAGCGGGAGATACGCAGTATTTT. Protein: CATSREMGLAGDTQYF.

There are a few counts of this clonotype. The CDR3 is CATSDSGTAGWSSYEQYF. CDR3 coding DNA: TGTGCCACCAGTGATTCCGGGACAGCCGGGTGGAGCTCCTACGAGCAGTACTTC. The V and J genes are TRBV24-1 and TRBJ2-7, with TRBD1 matching 7 bases. J lost 0 bases, V lost 2 bases, and 12 bases had no gene match. The CDR3 has 18 amino acids. Per germline, CDR1 KGHDR and CDR2 SFDVKD.

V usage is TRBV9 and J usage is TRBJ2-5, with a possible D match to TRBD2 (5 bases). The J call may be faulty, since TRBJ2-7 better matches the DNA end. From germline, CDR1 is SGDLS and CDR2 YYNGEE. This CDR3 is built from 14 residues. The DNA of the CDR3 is TGTGCCAGCAGCGTAGACAGCGGACCCTACGAGCAGTACTTC. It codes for CASSVDSGPYEQYF.

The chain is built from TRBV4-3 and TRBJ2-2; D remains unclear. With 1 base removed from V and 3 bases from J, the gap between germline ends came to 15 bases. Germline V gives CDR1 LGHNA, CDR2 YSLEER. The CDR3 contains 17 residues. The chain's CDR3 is CASSQVSTLRDTGELFF. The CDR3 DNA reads TGCGCCAGCAGCCAAGTCTCGACGCTAAGGGACACCGGGGAGCTGTTTTTT.

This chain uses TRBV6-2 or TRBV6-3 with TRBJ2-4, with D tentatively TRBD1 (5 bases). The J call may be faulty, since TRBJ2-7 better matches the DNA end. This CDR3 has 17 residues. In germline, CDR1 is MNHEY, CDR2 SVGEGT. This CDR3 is CASSLIPQGPLSHEQYF. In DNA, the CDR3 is TGTGCCAGCAGCCTCATACCGCAGGGCCCCTTGAGCCACGAGCAGTACTTC.

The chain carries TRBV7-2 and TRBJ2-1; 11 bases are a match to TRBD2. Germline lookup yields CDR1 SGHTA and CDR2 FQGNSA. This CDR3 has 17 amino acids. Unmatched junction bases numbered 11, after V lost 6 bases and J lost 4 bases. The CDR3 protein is CASSRIAGGLLYNEQFF. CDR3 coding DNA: TGTGCCAGCAGTCGAATAGCGGGGGGGCTTTTATACAATGAGCAGTTCTTC.

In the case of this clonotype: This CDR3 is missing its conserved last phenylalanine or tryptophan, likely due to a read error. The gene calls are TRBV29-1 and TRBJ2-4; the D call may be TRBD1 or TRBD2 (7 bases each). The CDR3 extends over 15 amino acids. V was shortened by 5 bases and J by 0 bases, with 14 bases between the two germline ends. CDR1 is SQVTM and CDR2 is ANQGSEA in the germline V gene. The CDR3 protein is CSVQGGTVAKNIQYC. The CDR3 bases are TGCAGCGTTCAGGGGGGGACCGTAGCCAAAAACATTCAGTACTGC.

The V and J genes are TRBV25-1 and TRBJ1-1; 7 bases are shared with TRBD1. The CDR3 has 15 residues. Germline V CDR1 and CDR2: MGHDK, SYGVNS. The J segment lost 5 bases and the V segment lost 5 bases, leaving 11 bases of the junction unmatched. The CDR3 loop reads CASSTPKGARTEAFF. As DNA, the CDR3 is TGTGCCAGCAGTACCCCCAAGGGGGCGCGAACTGAAGCTTTCTTT.

The CDR3 spells CASRPSANYGYTF. The CDR3 nucleotides are TGTGCCAGCAGGCCCTCAGCTAACTATGGCTACACCTTC. The rearrangement links TRBV28 to TRBJ1-2, with D hard to call. V shed 6 bases and J shed 0 bases, with 8 bases lying between them. Germline V gene lookup returns CDR1 MDHEN and CDR2 SYDVKM. The CDR3 spans 13 residues.

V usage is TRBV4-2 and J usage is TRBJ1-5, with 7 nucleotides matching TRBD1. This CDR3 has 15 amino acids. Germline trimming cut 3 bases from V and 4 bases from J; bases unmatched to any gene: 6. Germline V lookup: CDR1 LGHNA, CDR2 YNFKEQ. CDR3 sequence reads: CASSQEVGQNQPQHF. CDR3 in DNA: TGTGCCAGCAGCCAGGAAGTGGGACAGAATCAGCCCCAGCATTTT.

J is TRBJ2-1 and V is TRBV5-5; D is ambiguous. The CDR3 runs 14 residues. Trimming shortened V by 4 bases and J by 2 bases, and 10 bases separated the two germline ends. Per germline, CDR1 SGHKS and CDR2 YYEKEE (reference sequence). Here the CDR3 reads CASSRDAPYNEQFF. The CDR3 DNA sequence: TGTGCCAGCAGCCGAGACGCCCCCTACAATGAGCAGTTCTTC.

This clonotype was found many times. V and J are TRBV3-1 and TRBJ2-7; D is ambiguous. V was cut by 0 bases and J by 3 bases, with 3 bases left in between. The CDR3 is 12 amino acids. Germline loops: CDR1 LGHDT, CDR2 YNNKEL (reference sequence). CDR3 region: CASSQEFYEQYF. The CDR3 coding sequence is TGTGCCAGCAGCCAAGAGTTCTACGAGCAGTACTTC.

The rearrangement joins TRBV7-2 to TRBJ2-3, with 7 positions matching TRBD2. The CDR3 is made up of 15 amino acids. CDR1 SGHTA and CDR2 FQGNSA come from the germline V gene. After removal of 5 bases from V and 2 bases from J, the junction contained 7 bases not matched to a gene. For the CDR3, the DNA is TGTGCCAGCAGCGTCCAGGGACTATACACAGATACGCAGTATTTT. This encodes CASSVQGLYTDTQYF.

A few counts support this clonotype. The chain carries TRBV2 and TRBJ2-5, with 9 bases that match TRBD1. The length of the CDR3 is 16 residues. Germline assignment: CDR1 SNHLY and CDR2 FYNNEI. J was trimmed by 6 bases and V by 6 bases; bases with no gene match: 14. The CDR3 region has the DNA TGTGCCAGCAGCCCTTTGAAGGGACAGGGTCGGAAGACCCAGTACTTC. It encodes CASSPLKGQGRKTQYF. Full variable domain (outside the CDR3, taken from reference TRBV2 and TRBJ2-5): EPEVTQTPSHQVTQMGQEVILRCVPISNHLYFYWYRQILGQKVEFLVSFYNNEISEKSEIFDDQFSVERPDGSNFTLKIRSTKLEDSAMYFCASSPLKGQGRKTQYFGPGTRLLVL.

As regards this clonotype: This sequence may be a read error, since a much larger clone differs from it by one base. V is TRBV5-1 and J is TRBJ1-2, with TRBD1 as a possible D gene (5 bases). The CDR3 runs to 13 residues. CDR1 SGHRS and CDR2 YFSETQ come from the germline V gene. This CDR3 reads CAGRDDTNYGYTF. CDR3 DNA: TGCGCCGGCAGGGACGACACCAACTATGGCTACACCTTC.

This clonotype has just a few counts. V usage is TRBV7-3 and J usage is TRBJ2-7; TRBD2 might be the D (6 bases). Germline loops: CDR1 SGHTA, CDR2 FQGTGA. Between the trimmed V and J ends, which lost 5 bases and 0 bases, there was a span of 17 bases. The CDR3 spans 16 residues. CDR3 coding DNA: TGTGCCAGCAGCCCAAACGGGACTTGGACCTCCTACGAGCAGTACTTC. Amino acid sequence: CASSPNGTWTSYEQYF.

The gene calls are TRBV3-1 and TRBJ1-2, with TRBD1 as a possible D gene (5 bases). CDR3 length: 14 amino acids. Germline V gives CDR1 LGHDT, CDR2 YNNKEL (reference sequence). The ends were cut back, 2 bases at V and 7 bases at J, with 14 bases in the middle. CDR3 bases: TGTGCCAGCAGCCAACGTCAGCAGGGCTTTGGCTACACCTTC. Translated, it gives CASSQRQQGFGYTF.

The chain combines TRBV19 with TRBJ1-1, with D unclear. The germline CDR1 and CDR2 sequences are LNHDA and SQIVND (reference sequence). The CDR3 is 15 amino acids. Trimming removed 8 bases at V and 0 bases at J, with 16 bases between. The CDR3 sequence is CASAGQTDMNTEAFF. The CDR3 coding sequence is TGTGCCAGTGCCGGTCAAACAGATATGAACACTGAAGCTTTCTTT.

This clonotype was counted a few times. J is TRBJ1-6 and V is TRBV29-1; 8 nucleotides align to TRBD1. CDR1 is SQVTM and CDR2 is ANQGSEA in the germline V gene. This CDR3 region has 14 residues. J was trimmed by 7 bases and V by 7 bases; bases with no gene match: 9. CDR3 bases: TGCAGCGCCCGACTGGACAGGGACAATTCACCCCTCCACTTT. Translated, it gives CSARLDRDNSPLHF.

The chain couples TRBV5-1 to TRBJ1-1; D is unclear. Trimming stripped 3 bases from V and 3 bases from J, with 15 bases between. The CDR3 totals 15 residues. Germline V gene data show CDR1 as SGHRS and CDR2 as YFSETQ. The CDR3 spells CASSSMLLRDTEAFF. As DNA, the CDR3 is TGCGCCAGCAGCTCAATGCTTTTGAGGGACACTGAAGCTTTCTTT.

CDR3 DNA sequence: TGCGCCAGCAGCCAAGACGGACTAGCGGGGGCCCACTCCTACAATGAGCAGTTCTTC. Amino acids: CASSQDGLAGAHSYNEQFF. This rearrangement joins TRBV4-1 to TRBJ2-1; 13 positions agree with TRBD2. V shed 0 bases, J shed 0 bases, and the junction held 5 bases outside the gene matches. This CDR3 contains 19 residues. CDR1 and CDR2 (germline): MGHRA, YSYEKL.

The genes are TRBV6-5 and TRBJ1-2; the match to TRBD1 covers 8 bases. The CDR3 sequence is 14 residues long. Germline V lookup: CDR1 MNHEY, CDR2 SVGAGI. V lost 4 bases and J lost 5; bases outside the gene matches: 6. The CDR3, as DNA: TGTGCCAGCAGTTTCTTGACAGGGGAGTATGGCTACACCTTC. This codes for CASSFLTGEYGYTF.